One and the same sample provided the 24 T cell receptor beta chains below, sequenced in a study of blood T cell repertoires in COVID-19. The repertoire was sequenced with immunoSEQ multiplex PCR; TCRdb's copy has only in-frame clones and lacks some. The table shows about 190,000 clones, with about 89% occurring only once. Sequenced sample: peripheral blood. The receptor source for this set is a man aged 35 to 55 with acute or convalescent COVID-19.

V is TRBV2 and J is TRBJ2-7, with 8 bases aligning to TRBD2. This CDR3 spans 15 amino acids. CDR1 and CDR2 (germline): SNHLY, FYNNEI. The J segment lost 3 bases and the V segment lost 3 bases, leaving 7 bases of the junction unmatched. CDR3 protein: CASSEGGLAGYEQYF. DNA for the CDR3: TGTGCCAGCAGTGAGGGGGGTCTAGCGGGCTACGAGCAGTACTTC.

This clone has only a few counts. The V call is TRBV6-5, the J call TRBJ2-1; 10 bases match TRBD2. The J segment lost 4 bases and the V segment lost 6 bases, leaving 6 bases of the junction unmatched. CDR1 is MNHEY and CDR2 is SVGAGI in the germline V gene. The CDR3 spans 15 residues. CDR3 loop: CASRVTSGVYNEQFF. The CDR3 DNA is TGTGCCAGCAGAGTTACTAGCGGGGTATACAATGAGCAGTTCTTC.

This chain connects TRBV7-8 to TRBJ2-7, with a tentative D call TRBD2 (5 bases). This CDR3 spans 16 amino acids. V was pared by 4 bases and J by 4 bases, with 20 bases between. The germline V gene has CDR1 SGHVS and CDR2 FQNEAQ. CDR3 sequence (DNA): TGTGCCAGCAGCTGGACCGGACTGCGATTCGATTACGAGCAGTACTTC. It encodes CASSWTGLRFDYEQYF.

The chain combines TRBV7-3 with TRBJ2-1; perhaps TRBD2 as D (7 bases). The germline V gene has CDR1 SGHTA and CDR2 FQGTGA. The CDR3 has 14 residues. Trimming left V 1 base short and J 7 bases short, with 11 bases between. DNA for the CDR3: TGTGCCAGCAGCTTAAGCGGGGGCCTGAATGAGCAGTTCTTC. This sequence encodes CASSLSGGLNEQFF.

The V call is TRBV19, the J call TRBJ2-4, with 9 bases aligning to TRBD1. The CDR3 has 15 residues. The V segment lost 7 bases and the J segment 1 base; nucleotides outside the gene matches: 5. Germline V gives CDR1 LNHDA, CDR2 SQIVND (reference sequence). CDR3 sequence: CASTTGTGAKNIQYF. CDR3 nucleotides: TGTGCCAGTACCACCGGGACAGGGGCCAAAAACATTCAGTACTTC.

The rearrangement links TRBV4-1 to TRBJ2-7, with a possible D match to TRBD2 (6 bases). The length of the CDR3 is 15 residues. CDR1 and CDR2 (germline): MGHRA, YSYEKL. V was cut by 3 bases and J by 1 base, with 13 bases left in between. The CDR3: CASSQDRDLSYEQYF. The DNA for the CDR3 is TGCGCCAGCAGCCAGGACCGGGACTTATCCTACGAGCAGTACTTC.

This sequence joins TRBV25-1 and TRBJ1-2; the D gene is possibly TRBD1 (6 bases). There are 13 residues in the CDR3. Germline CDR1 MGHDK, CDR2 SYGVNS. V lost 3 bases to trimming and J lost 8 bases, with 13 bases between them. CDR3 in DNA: TGTGCCAGCAGTGACCCAACAGGGTACGGCTACACCTTC. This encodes CASSDPTGYGYTF.

In DNA, the CDR3 is TGTGCCAGCAGCGCCGGGACACCTCAGGCGAAGACCCAGTACTTC. Protein sequence: CASSAGTPQAKTQYF. This chain uses TRBV7-2 with TRBJ2-5; possibly TRBD1 for D (6 bases). Germline CDR1 is SGHTA and CDR2 is FQGNSA. The CDR3 length is 15 residues. Trimming removed 5 bases from V and 6 bases from J, with 19 bases in between. The variable domain in full, with the rest retrieved from reference TRBV7-2 and TRBJ2-5, is GAGVSQSPSNKVTEKGKDVELRCDPISGHTALYWYRQSLGQGLEFLIYFQGNSAPDKSGLPSDRFSAERTGGSVSTLTIQRTQQEDSAVYLCASSAGTPQAKTQYFGPGTRLLVL.

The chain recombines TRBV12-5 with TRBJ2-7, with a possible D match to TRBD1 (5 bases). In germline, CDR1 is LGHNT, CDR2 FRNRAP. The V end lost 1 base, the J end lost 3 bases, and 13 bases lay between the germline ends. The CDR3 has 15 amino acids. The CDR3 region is CASGLGGHLFYEQYF. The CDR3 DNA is TGTGCTAGTGGTTTGGGAGGACACCTTTTCTACGAGCAGTACTTC.

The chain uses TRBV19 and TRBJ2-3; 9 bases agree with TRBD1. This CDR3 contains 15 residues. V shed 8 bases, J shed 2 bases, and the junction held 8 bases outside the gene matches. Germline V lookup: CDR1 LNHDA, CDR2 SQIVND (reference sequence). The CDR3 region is CASHPGTGFTDTQYF. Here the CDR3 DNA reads TGTGCCAGTCACCCCGGGACAGGGTTCACAGATACGCAGTATTTT.

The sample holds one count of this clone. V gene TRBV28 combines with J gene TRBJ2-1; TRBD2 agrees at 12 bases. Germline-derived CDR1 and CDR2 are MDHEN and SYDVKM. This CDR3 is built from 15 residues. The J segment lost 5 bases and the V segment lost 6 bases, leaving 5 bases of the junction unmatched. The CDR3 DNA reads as TGTGCCAGCAGAGAAAGACTAGCGGGAGACAATGAGCAGTTCTTC. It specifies CASRERLAGDNEQFF.

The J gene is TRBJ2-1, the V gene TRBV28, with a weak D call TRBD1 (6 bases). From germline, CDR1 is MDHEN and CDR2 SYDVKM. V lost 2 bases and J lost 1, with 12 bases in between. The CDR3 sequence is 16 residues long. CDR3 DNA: TGTGCCAGCAGTTTAGGGACAACCCCTTCCTACAATGAGCAGTTCTTC. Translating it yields CASSLGTTPSYNEQFF.

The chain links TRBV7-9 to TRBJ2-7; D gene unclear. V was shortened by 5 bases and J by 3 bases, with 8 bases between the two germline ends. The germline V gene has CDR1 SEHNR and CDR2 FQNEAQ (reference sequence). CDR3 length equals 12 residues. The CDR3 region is CASSTQSYEQYF. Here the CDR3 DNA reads TGTGCCAGCAGCACACAGAGCTACGAGCAGTACTTC.

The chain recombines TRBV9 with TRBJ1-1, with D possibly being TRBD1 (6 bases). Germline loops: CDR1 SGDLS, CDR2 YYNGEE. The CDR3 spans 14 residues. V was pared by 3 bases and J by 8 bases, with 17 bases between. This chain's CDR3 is CASSAGTREPEAFF. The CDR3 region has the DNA TGTGCCAGCAGCGCTGGGACACGGGAACCCGAAGCTTTCTTT. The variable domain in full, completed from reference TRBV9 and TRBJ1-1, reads DSGVTQTPKHLITATGQRVTLRCSPRSGDLSVYWYQQSLDQGLQFLIQYYNGEERAKGNILERFSAQQFPDLHSELNLSSLELGDSALYFCASSAGTREPEAFFGQGTRLTVV.

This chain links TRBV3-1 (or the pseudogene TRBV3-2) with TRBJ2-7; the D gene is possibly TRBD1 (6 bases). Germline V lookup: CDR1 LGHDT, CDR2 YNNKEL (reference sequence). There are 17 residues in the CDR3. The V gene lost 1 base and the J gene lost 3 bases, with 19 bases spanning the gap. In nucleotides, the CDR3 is TGTGCCAGCAGCCAAGGACTCGCCAGGGGCCTCTTCTACGAGCAGTACTTC. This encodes CASSQGLARGLFYEQYF.

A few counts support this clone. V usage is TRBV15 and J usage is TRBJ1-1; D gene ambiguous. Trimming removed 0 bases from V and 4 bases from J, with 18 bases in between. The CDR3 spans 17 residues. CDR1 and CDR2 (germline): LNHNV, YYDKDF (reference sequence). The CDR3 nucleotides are TGTGCCACCAGCAGAGATCTCTCTAGTCTCCGGGGCACTGAAGCTTTCTTT. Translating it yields CATSRDLSSLRGTEAFF.

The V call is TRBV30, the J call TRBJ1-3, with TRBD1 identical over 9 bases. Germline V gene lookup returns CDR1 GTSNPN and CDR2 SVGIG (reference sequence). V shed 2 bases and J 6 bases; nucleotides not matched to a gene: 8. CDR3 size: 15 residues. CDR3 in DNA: TGTGCCTGGAGTCAACTACAGGGGGCTGAAAACACCATATATTTT. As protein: CAWSQLQGAENTIYF.

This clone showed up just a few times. This CDR3 reads CASSQTRGYEQYF. The CDR3 nucleotides read TGTGCCAGCAGTCAGACGCGCGGCTACGAGCAGTACTTC. This chain uses TRBV6-2 or TRBV6-3 with TRBJ2-7; D remains ambiguous. Germline CDR1 and CDR2: MNHEY and SVGEGT. The CDR3 length is 13 residues. Trimming removed 5 bases from V and 3 bases from J, with 11 bases in between.

CDR3 bases: TGTGCCAGCAGCCAACCAGGGAACAATCAGCCCCAGCATTTT. As protein: CASSQPGNNQPQHF. The chain links TRBV3-1 (or the pseudogene TRBV3-2) to TRBJ1-5, with D maybe TRBD1 (5 bases). Germline V gives CDR1 LGHDT, CDR2 YNNKEL (reference sequence). CDR3 length: 14 residues. V was cut by 2 bases and J by 3 bases, with 8 bases left in between.

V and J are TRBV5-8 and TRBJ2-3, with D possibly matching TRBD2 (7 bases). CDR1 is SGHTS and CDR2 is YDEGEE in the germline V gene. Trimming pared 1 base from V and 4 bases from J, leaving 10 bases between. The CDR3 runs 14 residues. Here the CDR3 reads CASSLLGGADTQYF. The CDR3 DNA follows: TGTGCCAGCAGCTTGTTAGGGGGGGCAGATACGCAGTATTTT.

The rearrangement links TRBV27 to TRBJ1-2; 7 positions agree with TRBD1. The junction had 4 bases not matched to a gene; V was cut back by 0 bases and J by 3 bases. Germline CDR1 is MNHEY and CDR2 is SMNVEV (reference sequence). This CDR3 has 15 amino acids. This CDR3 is CASSLSVRGDYGYTF. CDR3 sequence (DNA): TGTGCCAGCAGTTTATCGGTCAGGGGGGACTATGGCTACACCTTC.

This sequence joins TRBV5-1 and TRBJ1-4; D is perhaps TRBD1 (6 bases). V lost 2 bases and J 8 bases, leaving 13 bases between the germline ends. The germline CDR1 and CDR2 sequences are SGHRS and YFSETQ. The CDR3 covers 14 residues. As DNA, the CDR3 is TGCGCCAGCAGCTTCGAGGGTCAGGGGGAAAAACTGTTTTTT. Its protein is CASSFEGQGEKLFF.

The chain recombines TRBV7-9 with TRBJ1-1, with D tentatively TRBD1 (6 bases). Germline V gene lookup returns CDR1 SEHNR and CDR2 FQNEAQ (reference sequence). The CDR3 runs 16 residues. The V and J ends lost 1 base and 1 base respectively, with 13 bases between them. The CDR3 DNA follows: TGTGCCAGCAGCTTAGGGTTCAGGGGCTCGAACACTGAAGCTTTCTTT. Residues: CASSLGFRGSNTEAFF.

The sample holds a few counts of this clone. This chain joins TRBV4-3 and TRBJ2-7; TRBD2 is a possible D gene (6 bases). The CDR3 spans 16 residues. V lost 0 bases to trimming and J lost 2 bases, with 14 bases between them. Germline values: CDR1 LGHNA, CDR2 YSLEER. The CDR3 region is CASSQDPGDTPYEQYF. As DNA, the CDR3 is TGCGCCAGCAGCCAAGATCCGGGGGATACACCCTACGAGCAGTACTTC.